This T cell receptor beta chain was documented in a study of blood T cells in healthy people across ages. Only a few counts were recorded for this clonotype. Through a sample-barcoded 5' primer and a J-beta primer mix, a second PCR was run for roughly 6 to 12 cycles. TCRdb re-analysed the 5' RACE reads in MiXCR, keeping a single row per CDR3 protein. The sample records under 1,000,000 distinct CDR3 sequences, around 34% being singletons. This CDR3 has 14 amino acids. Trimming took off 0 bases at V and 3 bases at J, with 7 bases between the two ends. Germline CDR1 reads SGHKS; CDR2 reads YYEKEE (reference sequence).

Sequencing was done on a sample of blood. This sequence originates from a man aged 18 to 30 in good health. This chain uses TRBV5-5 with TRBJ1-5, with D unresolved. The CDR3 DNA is TGTGCCAGCAGCTTGGTTAGACTCAATCAGCCCCAGCATTTT. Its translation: CASSLVRLNQPQHF.